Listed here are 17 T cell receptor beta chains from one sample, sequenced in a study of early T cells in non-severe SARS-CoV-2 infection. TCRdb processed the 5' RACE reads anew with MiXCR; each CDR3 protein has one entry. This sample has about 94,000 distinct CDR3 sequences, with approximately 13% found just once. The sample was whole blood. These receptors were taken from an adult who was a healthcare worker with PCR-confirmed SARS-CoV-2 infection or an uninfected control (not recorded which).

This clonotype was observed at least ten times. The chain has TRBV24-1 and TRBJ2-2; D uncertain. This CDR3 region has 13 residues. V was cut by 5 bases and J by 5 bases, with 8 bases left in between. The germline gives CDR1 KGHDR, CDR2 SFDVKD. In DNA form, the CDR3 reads TGTGCCACCAGTGGCCGTGATACCGGGGAGCTGTTTTTT. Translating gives CATSGRDTGELFF.

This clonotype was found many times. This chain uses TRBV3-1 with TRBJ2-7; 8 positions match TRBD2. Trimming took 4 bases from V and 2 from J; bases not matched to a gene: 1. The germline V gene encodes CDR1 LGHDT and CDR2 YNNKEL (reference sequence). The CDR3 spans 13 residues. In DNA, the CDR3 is TGTGCCAGCAGCCCCGGGGGGGCCTACGAGCAGTACTTC. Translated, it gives CASSPGGAYEQYF.

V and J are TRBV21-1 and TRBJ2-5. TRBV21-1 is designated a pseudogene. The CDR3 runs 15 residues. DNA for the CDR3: TGTGCCAGCACTCCACATCGCCGAGCCCAAGAGACCCAGTACTTC. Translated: CASTPHRRAQETQYF.

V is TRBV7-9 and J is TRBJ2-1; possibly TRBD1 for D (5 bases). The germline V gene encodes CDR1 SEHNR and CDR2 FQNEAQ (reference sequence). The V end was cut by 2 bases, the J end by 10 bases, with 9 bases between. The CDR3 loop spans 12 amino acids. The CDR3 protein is CASSLIAGEQFF. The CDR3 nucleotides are TGTGCCAGCAGCTTAATAGCAGGGGAGCAGTTCTTC.

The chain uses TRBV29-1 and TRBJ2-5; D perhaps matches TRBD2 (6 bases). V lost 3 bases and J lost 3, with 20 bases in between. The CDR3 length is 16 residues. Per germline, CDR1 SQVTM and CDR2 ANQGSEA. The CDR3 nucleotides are TGCAGCGTTGAGACCCTAGCGTCGAAACAAAAAGAGACCCAGTACTTC. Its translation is CSVETLASKQKETQYF.

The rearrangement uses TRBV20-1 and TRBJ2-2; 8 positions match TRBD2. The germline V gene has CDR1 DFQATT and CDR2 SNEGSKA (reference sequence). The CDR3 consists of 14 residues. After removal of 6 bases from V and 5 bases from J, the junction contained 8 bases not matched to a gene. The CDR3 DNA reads TGCAGTGCCAGGACTAGCAGGACGACCGGGGAGCTGTTTTTT. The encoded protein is CSARTSRTTGELFF.

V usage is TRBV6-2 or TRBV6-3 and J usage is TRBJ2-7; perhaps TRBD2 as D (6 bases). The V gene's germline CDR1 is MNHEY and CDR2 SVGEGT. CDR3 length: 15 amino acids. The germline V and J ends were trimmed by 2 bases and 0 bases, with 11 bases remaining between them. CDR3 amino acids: CASSYGQGGSYEQYF. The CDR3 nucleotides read TGTGCCAGCAGTTACGGGCAGGGAGGCTCCTACGAGCAGTACTTC.

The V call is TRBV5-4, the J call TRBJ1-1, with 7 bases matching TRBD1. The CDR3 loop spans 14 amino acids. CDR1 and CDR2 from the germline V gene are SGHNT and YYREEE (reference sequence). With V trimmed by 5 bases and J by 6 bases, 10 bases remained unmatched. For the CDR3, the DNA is TGTGCCAGCAGTCAGGGCAGGGGGGAATCTGAAGCTTTCTTT. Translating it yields CASSQGRGESEAFF.

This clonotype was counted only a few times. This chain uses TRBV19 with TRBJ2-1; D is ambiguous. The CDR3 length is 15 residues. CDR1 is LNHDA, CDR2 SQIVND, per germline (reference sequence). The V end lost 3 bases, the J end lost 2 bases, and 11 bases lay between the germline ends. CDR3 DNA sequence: TGTGCCAGTAGTATCTCCGCTAGAGCCTACAATGAGCAGTTCTTC. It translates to CASSISARAYNEQFF.

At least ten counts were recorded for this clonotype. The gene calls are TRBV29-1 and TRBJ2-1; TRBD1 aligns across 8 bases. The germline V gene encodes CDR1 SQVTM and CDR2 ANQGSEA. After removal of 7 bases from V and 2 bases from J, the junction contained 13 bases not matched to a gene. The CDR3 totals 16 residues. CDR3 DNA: TGCAGCGCCGGACAGGGCGCTTTGAGGGCCTACAATGAGCAGTTCTTC. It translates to CSAGQGALRAYNEQFF.

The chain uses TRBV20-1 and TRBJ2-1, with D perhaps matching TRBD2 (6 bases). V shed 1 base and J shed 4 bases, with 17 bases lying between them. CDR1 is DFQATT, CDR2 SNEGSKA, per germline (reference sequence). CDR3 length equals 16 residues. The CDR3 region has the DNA TGCAGTGCTAGAGGCAGGGAGGTTGTTGGGTACAATGAGCAGTTCTTC. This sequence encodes CSARGREVVGYNEQFF.

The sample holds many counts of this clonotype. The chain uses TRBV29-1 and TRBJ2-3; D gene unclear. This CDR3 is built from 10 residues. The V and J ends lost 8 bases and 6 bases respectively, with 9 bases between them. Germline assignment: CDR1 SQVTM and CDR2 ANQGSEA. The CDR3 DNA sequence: TGCAGCACCAACACGGATACGCAGTATTTT. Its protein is CSTNTDTQYF.

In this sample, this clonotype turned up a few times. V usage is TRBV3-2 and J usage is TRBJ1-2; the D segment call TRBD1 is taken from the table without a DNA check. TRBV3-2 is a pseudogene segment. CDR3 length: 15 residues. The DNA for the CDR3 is TGTGCCAGCAGCCACGGGACAGCGGGCGCTTATGGCTACACCTTC. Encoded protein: CASSHGTAGAYGYTF.

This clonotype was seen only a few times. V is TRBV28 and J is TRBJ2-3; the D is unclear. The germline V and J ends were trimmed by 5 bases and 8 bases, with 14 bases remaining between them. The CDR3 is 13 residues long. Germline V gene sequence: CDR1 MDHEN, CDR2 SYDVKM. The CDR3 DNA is TGTGCCAGCAGTCCCGGATGGGCATCTACGCAGTATTTT. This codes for CASSPGWASTQYF.

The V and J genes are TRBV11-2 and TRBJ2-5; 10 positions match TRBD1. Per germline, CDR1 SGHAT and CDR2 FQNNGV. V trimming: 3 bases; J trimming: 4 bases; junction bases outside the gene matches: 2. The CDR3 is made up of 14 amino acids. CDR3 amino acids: CASSFRDRGETQYF. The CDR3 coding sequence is TGTGCCAGCAGCTTCCGGGACAGGGGAGAGACCCAGTACTTC.

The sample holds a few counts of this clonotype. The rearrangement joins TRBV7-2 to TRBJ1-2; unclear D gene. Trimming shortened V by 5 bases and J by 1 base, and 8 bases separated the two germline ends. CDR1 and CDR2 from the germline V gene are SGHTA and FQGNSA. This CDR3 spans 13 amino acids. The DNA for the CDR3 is TGTGCCAGCAGCCCTAATCGTAACTATGGCTACACCTTC. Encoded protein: CASSPNRNYGYTF.

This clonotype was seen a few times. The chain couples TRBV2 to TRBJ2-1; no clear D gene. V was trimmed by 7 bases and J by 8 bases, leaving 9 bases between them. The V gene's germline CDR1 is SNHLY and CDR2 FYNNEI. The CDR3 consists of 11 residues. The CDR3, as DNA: TGTGCCAGCATGACATCTTATGAGCAGTTCTTC. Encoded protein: CASMTSYEQFF.